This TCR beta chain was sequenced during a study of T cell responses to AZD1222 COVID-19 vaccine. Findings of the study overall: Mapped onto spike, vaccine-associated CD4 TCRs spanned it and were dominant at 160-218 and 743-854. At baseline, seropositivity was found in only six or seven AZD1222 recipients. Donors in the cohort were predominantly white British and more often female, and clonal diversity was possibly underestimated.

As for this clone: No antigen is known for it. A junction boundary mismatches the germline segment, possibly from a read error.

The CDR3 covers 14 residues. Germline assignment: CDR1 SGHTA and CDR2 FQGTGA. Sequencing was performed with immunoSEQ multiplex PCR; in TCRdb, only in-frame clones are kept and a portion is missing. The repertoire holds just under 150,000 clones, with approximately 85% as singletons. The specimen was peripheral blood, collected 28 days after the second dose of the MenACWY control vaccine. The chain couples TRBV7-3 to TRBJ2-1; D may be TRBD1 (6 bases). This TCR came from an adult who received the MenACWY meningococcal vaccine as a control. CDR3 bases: TGTGCCAGCAGCTTACAGAAACAGGGAACCAGCTTAATCTTC. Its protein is CASSLQKQGTSLIF.